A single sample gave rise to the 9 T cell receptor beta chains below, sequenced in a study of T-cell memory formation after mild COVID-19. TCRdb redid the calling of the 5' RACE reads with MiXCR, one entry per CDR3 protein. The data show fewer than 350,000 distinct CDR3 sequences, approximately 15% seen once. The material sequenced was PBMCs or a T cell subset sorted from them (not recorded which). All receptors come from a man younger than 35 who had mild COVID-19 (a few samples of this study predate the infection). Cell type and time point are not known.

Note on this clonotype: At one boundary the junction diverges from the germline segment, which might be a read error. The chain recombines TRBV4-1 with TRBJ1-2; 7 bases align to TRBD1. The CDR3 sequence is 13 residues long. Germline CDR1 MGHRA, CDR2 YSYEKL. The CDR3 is CASSQDVEGQKIF. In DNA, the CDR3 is TGCGCCAGCAGCCAAGATGTCGAGGGACAGAAAATCTTC.

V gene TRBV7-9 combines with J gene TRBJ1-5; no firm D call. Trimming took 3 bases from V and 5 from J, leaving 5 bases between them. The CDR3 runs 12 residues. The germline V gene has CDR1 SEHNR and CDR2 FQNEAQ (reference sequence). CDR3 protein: CASSFGDQPQHF. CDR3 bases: TGTGCCAGCAGCTTCGGGGATCAGCCCCAGCATTTT.

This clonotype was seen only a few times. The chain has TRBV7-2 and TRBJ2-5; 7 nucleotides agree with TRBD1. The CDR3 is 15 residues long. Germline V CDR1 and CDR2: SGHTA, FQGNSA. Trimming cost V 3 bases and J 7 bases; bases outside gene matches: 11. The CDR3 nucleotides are TGTGCCAGCAGCTTCCGGGGACAGCCCCCAGGGACCCAGTACTTC. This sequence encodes CASSFRGQPPGTQYF.

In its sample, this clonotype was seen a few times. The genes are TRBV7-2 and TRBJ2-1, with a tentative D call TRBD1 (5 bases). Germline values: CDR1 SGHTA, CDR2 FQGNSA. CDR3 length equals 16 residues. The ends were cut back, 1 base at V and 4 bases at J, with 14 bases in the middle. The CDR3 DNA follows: TGTGCCAGCAGCTTAGTAGGGGTGGAGAGGTACAATGAGCAGTTCTTC. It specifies CASSLVGVERYNEQFF.

The CDR3 reads CASSSTGGDGLINEKLFF. The CDR3 DNA sequence: TGCGCCAGCAGCTCGACAGGCGGAGACGGTTTGATTAATGAAAAACTGTTTTTT. The chain combines TRBV5-1 with TRBJ1-4; TRBD1 is a possible D gene (6 bases). Trimming stripped 3 bases from V and 4 bases from J, with 22 bases between. The germline V gene has CDR1 SGHRS and CDR2 YFSETQ. This CDR3 contains 18 residues. Based on the CDR3 plus reference TRBV5-1 and TRBJ1-4, the full variable domain is KAGVTQTPRYLIKTRGQQVTLSCSPISGHRSVSWYQQTPGQGLQFLFEYFSETQRNKGNFPGRFSGRQFSNSRSEMNVSTLELGDSALYLCASSSTGGDGLINEKLFFGSGTQLSVL.

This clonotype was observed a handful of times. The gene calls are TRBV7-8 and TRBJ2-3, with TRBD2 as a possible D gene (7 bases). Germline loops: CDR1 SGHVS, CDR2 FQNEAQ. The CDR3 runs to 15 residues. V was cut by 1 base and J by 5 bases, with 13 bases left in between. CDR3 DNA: TGTGCCAGCAGCTTAGTAGGGGGGGCCGTAGATACGCAGTATTTT. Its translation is CASSLVGGAVDTQYF.

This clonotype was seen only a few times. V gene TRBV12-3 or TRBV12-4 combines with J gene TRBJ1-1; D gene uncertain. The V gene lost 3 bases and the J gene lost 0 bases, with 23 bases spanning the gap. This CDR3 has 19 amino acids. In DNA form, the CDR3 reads TGTGCCAGCAGTTTTCGTTCCCACCGGGCAACCTCTATGAACACTGAAGCTTTCTTT. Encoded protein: CASSFRSHRATSMNTEAFF.

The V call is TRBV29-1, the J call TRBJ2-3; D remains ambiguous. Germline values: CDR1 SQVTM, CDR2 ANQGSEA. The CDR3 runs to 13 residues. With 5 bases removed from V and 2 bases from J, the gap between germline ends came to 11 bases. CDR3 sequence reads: CSVPILLTDTQYF. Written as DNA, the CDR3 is TGCAGCGTTCCCATACTACTCACAGATACGCAGTATTTT.

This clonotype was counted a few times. The CDR3 sequence is CASRISGSYEQYF. The CDR3 nucleotides read TGTGCCAGCAGGATAAGTGGCTCCTACGAGCAGTACTTC. The gene calls are TRBV12-3 or TRBV12-4 and TRBJ2-7; D unresolved. There are 13 residues in the CDR3. Trimming took 6 bases from V and 0 from J, leaving 9 bases between them.